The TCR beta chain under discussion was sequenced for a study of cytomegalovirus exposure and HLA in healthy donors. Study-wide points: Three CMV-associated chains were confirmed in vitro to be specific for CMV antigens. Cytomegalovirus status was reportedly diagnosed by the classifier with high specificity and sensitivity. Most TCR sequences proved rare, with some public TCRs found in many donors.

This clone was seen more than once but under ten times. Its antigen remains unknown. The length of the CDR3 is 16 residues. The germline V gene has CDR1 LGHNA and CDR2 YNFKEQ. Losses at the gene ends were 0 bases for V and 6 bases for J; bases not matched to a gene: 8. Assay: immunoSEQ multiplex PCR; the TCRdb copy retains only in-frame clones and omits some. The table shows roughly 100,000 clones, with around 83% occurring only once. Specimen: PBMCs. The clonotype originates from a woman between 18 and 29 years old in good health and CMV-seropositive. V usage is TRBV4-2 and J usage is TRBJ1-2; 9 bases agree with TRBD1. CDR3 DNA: TGTGCCAGCAGCCAAGAGAGGGTAGACAGGGGGGATGGCTACACCTTC. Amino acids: CASSQERVDRGDGYTF.